These T cell receptor beta chains were read from a single sample in a study of T cells in Graves' hyperthyroidism and ophthalmopathy. TCRdb fed the multiplex PCR reads into MiXCR, producing one record per CDR3 protein. The repertoire has around 760,000 distinct CDR3 sequences, just over 35% of them found once; the top ten carry around a third. The sample was blood. The receptors come from a woman in her thirties or forties with Graves' hyperthyroidism. CDR3s include the opening cysteine and the closing phenylalanine or tryptophan. D genes are given only for firm matches. Where a row states a size, it is once, few, many or the class of an expanded clone; other rows omit it.

J gene,V gene,clone size,D gene,CDR3 protein,CDR3 DNA
TRBJ1-1,TRBV25-1,many,NA,CASSEQPNTEAFF,TGTGCCAGCAGTGAACAACCCAACACTGAAGCTTTCTTT
TRBJ2-7,TRBV7-9,many,NA,CASSGGTYYGGEKYF,TGTGCCAGCAGCGGGGGGACATACTATGGGGGGGAGAAGTACTTC
TRBJ1-1,TRBV19,NA,TRBD1,CASSSRGQGVGNTEAFF,TGTGCCAGTAGTTCAAGGGGACAGGGGGTAGGGAACACTGAAGCTTTCTTT
TRBJ1-6,TRBV20-1,many,TRBD1,CSARLDRLNSPLHF,TGCAGTGCTAGACTGGACAGGCTAAATTCACCCCTCCACTTT
TRBJ2-5,TRBV12-3/TRBV12-4,few,NA,CASRGRRGRGETQYF,TGTGCCAGCAGGGGGAGGAGGGGGAGAGGAGAGACCCAGTACTTC
TRBJ1-1,TRBV6-6,NA,NA,CASSYPRTRGMNTEAFF,TGTGCCAGCAGTTACCCGCGTACTCGGGGGATGAACACTGAAGCTTTCTTT
TRBJ2-7,TRBV20-1,many,NA,CSARNLLYEQYF,TGCAGTGCTAGAAACCTACTTTACGAGCAGTACTTC
TRBJ2-7,TRBV28,NA,NA,CASSLRRGYSYEQYF,TGTGCCAGCAGCCTTAGACGGGGATACTCCTACGAGCAGTACTTC
TRBJ2-6,TRBV5-1,few,TRBD1,CASSEIWTGPHSGANVLTF,TGCGCCAGCAGCGAGATCTGGACAGGTCCACACTCTGGGGCCAACGTCCTGACTTTC
TRBJ1-4,TRBV20-1,NA,NA,CSAQYNEKLFF,TGCAGTGCACAGTATAATGAAAAACTATTTTTT
TRBJ1-2,TRBV20-1,many,NA,CSARDLDYGYTF,TGCAGTGCTAGAGATCTAGACTATGGCTACACCTTC
TRBJ1-1,TRBV2,many,NA,CASNQAGVEAFF,TGTGCCAGCAATCAAGCGGGTGTTGAAGCTTTCTTT
TRBJ2-5,TRBV29-1,many,NA,CSVVRGDGETQYF,TGCAGCGTTGTCAGGGGCGATGGAGAGACCCAGTACTTC
TRBJ2-7,TRBV7-9,many,NA,CASSLAGRPEQYF,TGTGCCAGCAGCTTGGCCGGCAGGCCCGAGCAGTACTTC
TRBJ2-5,TRBV10-2,once,NA,CASRDKQQETQYF,TGCGCCAGCAGGGACAAGCAACAAGAGACCCAGTACTTC
TRBJ1-3,TRBV9,NA,NA,CASSPDPLSSGNTIYF,TGTGCCAGCAGCCCAGACCCCCTGAGCTCTGGAAACACCATATATTTT
TRBJ2-2,TRBV2,once,TRBD1,CASRKVDRDGELFF,TGTGCCAGCAGGAAAGTGGACAGGGACGGGGAGCTGTTTTTT
TRBJ2-7,TRBV29-1,once,TRBD2,CSLDPVAGVEQYF,TGCAGCCTTGACCCGGTAGCGGGAGTCGAGCAGTACTTC
TRBJ2-7,TRBV6-5,few,TRBD2,CASSPSGGVYEQYF,TGTGCCAGCAGTCCCTCGGGAGGGGTCTACGAGCAGTACTTC
TRBJ1-5,TRBV24-1,many,TRBD1,CATSATGTGNQPQHF,TGTGCCACCAGTGCCACCGGGACAGGGAATCAGCCCCAGCATTTT
TRBJ2-5,TRBV15,many,NA,CATSRDMETQYF,TGTGCCACCAGCAGAGACATGGAGACCCAGTACTTC
TRBJ2-2,TRBV14,few,TRBD2,CASSRLAGDYTGELFF,TGTGCCAGCAGCCGACTAGCGGGGGACTACACCGGGGAGCTGTTTTTT
TRBJ2-2,TRBV2,NA,TRBD2,CASRTPGLAGAFGELFF,TGTGCCAGCAGAACACCGGGACTAGCGGGAGCATTCGGGGAGCTGTTTTTT
TRBJ1-1,TRBV5-1,few,NA,CASTPSGPGFTEAFF,TGCGCCAGCACCCCGTCAGGGCCGGGGTTCACTGAAGCTTTCTTT
TRBJ2-5,TRBV10-3,NA,NA,CAISEDTETQYF,TGTGCCATCAGTGAGGACACCGAGACCCAGTACTTC
TRBJ2-1,TRBV7-9,NA,TRBD2,CASSLTGGNEQFF,TGTGCCAGCAGCTTGACGGGAGGCAATGAGCAGTTCTTC
TRBJ2-7,TRBV29-1,once,TRBD1,CSVTRDSAYEQYF,TGCAGCGTGACCCGGGACAGTGCCTACGAGCAGTACTTC
TRBJ2-7,TRBV6-1,NA,NA,CASTTGATYEQYF,TGTGCCAGCACCACGGGAGCAACTTACGAGCAGTACTTC
TRBJ2-6,TRBV10-3,NA,TRBD1,CAISNGDRNSGANVLTF,TGTGCCATCAGTAACGGGGACAGGAACTCTGGGGCCAACGTCCTGACTTTC
TRBJ1-5,TRBV27,few,NA,CASSLQGRRNQPQHF,TGTGCCAGCAGTTTACAGGGGCGAAGAAATCAGCCCCAGCATTTT
TRBJ1-2,TRBV14,many,NA,CASSQLGIDMRDGYTF,TGTGCCAGCAGCCAATTGGGGATTGACATGCGCGATGGCTACACCTTC
TRBJ1-2,TRBV5-1,many,TRBD1,CASSRTGVGGYTF,TGCGCCAGCAGCCGCACAGGGGTTGGTGGCTACACCTTC
TRBJ1-2,TRBV4-1,NA,TRBD1,CASSIQAVSGQANGYTF,TGCGCCAGCAGCATACAAGCGGTTTCGGGACAGGCGAATGGCTACACCTTC
TRBJ2-7,TRBV7-2,NA,NA,CASSLGLFSSYDQYF,TGTGCCAGCAGCTTAGGTCTCTTCAGCTCCTACGACCAGTACTTC
TRBJ2-5,TRBV20-1,NA,NA,CSAVRWEGTDTQYF,TGCAGTGCTGTTCGGTGGGAGGGGACAGATACGCAGTACTTC
TRBJ1-5,TRBV15,many,NA,CATSSWGSNQPQHF,TGTGCCACCAGCAGTTGGGGAAGCAATCAGCCCCAGCATTTT
TRBJ1-2,TRBV12-3/TRBV12-4,many,TRBD1,CASSLVGQGNYGYTF,TGTGCCAGCAGTTTAGTTGGACAGGGAAACTATGGCTACACCTTC
TRBJ1-2,TRBV25-1,NA,NA,CASSELMSYTF,TGTGCCAGCAGTGAATTAATGAGCTACACCTTC
TRBJ1-1,TRBV12-3/TRBV12-4,few,NA,CASSFMGDTEAFF,TGTGCCAGCAGTTTTATGGGGGACACTGAAGCTTTCTTT
TRBJ2-5,TRBV7-9,many,TRBD2,CASSLALAGKETQYF,TGTGCCAGCAGCTTAGCGCTAGCGGGGAAAGAGACCCAGTACTTC
TRBJ1-5,TRBV20-1,NA,TRBD1,CSAITQGILGQPQHF,TGCAGTGCTATCACACAGGGGATTCTTGGACAGCCCCAGCATTTT
TRBJ2-2,TRBV25-1,many,NA,CASRGPTTGELFF,TGTGCCAGCCGAGGCCCTACTACCGGGGAGCTGTTTTTT
TRBJ1-6,TRBV7-2,few,NA,CASSEDGRGSLHF,TGTGCCAGCAGTGAGGACGGGCGGGGATCCCTCCACTTT
TRBJ2-5,TRBV20-1,NA,TRBD2,CSANGLAGRNETQYF,TGCAGTGCTAACGGACTAGCTGGACGGAATGAGACCCAGTACTTC
TRBJ1-1,TRBV6-5,NA,NA,CASSLQPSVFKAFF,TGTGCCAGCAGTTTACAGCCCTCGGTCTTTAAAGCTTTCTTT
TRBJ1-1,TRBV2,NA,NA,CASSPLRNPVNTEAFF,TGTGCCAGCAGCCCCCTTCGGAACCCTGTGAACACTGAAGCTTTCTTT
TRBJ2-5,TRBV9,NA,NA,CASSVEPAAGSETQYF,TGTGCCAGCAGCGTAGAACCAGCCGCGGGGTCAGAGACCCAGTACTTC
TRBJ2-5,TRBV7-9,many,NA,CASSLSAGPLNWETQYF,TGTGCCAGCAGCTTATCCGCGGGACCTCTCAACTGGGAGACCCAGTACTTC
TRBJ2-5,TRBV7-6,NA,TRBD1,CASSLLQGAQYF,TGTGCTAGCAGCTTGCTACAGGGGGCCCAGTACTTC
TRBJ2-1,TRBV19,NA,NA,CASSIDLGLYNEQFF,TGTGCCAGTAGTATAGACCTGGGACTGTACAATGAGCAGTTCTTC
TRBJ2-2,TRBV4-3,NA,NA,CASSQEAPSVSNTGELFF,TGCGCCAGCAGCCAAGAGGCCCCTTCGGTATCGAACACCGGGGAGCTGTTTTTT
TRBJ1-2,TRBV9,many,NA,CASSAADSNGYTF,TGTGCCAGCAGCGCAGCGGACAGTAACGGCTACACCTTC
TRBJ2-7,TRBV7-1,NA,TRBD2,CASSSARGLAGGLEQYF,TGTGCCAGCAGCTCAGCTCGGGGACTAGCGGGGGGGCTGGAGCAGTACTTC
TRBJ1-5,TRBV6-2/TRBV6-3,NA,NA,CASRLGVYQPQHF,TGTGCCAGCCGCTTGGGAGTTTATCAGCCCCAGCATTTT
TRBJ2-7,TRBV29-1,few,NA,CSVQDHTGTGSSYEQYF,TGCAGCGTTCAAGATCATACCGGGACGGGAAGCTCCTACGAGCAGTACTTC
TRBJ1-2,TRBV7-2,NA,NA,CASSCAGGRPDYGYTF,TGTGCCAGCAGTTGCGCCGGGGGAAGACCCGACTATGGCTACACCTTC
TRBJ1-1,TRBV10-3,many,NA,CAISEGGRIEAFF,TGTGCCATCAGTGAGGGGGGACGTATCGAAGCTTTCTTT
TRBJ1-2,TRBV29-1,many,NA,CSVADSDYGYTF,TGCAGCGTCGCCGACAGCGACTATGGCTACACCTTC
TRBJ2-7,TRBV7-9,NA,NA,CASSSAGTHTYEQYF,TGTGCCAGCAGCTCAGCCGGGACCCATACCTACGAGCAGTACTTC